This is a list of T cell receptor beta chains from one sample in a study of neurological immune-mediated disorders. From the 5' RACE reads, TCRdb called clonotypes with MiXCR, one entry per CDR3 protein. The sample carries tens of thousands of distinct CDR3 sequences, 3% to 4% recorded once. Sequenced sample: PBMCs. All receptors come from a woman between 45 and 65 years old with multiple sclerosis. Each CDR3 is given with its conserved first and last residue. Expanded clones get a size class; other rows say once, few or many, or leave the size out.

TRBV4-3	many	TRBJ2-5	CASSPIHFGTQYF
TRBV4-3	few	TRBJ2-7	CASSQEGRSSYEQYF
TRBV5-1	many	TRBJ1-2	CASSPVGYGYTF
TRBV20-1	many	TRBJ1-5	CSARSHTTSNQPQHF
TRBV18	many	TRBJ2-5	CASSPPQETQYF
TRBV6-2/TRBV6-3	NA	TRBJ2-5	CASTQGWTQYF
TRBV9	few	TRBJ1-5	CASSVGQEIVQHQHF
TRBV6-2/TRBV6-3	many	TRBJ2-3	CASSEIPDTQYF
TRBV27	NA	TRBJ1-2	CASSSERGQGIFYGYTF
TRBV20-1	many	TRBJ1-6	CSASRTGVNSPLHF
TRBV5-1	many	TRBJ2-1	CASSLRGGRYNEQFF
TRBV5-1	many	TRBJ2-1	CASSLGTGLYEQFF
TRBV24-1	many	TRBJ2-7	CATRRAGGTYEQYF
TRBV9	NA	TRBJ2-3	CASSVGASEIRADTQYF
TRBV4-1	NA	TRBJ2-1	CASSLPNYNEQFF
TRBV20-1	many	TRBJ1-5	CSASRAPGPQHF
TRBV7-2	few	TRBJ1-2	CASSSAGGTRYTF